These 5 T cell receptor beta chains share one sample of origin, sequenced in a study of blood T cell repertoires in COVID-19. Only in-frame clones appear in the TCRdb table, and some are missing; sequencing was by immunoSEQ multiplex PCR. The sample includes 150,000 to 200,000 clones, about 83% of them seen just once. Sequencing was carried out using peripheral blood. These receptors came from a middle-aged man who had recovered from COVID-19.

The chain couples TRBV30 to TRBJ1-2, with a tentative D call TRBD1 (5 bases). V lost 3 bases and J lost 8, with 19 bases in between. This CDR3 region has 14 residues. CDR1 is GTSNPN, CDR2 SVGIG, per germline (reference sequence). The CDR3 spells CAWRGGLPEGGYTF. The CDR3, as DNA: TGTGCCTGGAGGGGGGGACTCCCCGAGGGGGGCTACACCTTC.

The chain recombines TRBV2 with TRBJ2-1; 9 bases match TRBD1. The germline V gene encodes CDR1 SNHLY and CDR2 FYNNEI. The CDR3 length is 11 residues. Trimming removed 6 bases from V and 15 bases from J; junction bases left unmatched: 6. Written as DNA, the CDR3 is TGTGCCAGCAGCCCCGGGACAGGGTCGTTCTTC. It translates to CASSPGTGSFF.

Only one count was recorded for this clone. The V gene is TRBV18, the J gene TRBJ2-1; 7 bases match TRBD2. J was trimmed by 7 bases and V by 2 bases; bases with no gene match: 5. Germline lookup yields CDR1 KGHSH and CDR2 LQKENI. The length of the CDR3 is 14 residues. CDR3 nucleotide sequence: TGTGCCAGCTCACCATTGGACGGGAGGAATGAGCAGTTCTTC. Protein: CASSPLDGRNEQFF.

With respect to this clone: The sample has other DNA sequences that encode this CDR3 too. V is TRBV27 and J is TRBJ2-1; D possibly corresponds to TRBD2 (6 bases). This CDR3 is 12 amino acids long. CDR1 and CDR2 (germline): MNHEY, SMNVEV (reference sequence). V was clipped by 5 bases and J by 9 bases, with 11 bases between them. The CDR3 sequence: CASSLQGGEQFF. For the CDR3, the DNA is TGTGCCAGCAGTCTCCAGGGAGGTGAGCAGTTCTTC.

The CDR3 loop reads CASSHEIRDRSGNTIYF. The DNA for the CDR3 is TGTGCCAGTAGTCATGAGATCCGTGACAGGTCTGGAAACACCATATATTTT. This chain joins TRBV19 and TRBJ1-3; D is perhaps TRBD1 (6 bases). CDR3 length: 17 residues. Between the trimmed V and J ends, which lost 5 bases and 1 base, there was a span of 18 bases. Germline assignment: CDR1 LNHDA and CDR2 SQIVND (reference sequence).